Presented here are 16 T cell receptor beta chains from one specimen sequenced in a study of T cell responses to AZD1222 COVID-19 vaccine. Method: immunoSEQ multiplex PCR; TCRdb's copy keeps in-frame clones and lacks some. This table has 130,000 or so clones, roughly 82% appearing once. The specimen was peripheral blood, collected 28 days after the second AZD1222 dose. Receptor source: an adult who received the AZD1222 COVID-19 vaccine.

Here the CDR3 DNA reads TGTGCCATCAGTGGGCCCTCAGGTGGGGCGGGGGCCAACAGGGAGCAGTACTTC. Translation: CAISGPSGGAGANREQYF. The chain carries TRBV10-3 and TRBJ2-7; D is possibly TRBD2 (7 bases). This CDR3 comprises 18 residues. V lost 4 bases and J 7 bases, leaving 29 bases between the germline ends. Germline CDR1 ENHRY, CDR2 SYGVKD.

V gene TRBV6-2 or TRBV6-3 combines with J gene TRBJ1-5; unclear D gene. The CDR3 extends over 14 amino acids. V was cut by 1 base and J by 5 bases, with 9 bases left in between. CDR1 is MNHEY and CDR2 is SVGEGT in the germline V gene. The CDR3 region is CASSYLGLDQPQHF. The CDR3 DNA reads TGTGCCAGCAGTTACTTAGGTCTTGATCAGCCCCAGCATTTT.

The CDR3: CASSEYIQSPLHF. The CDR3 nucleotides read TGTGCCAGCAGTGAATATATTCAATCACCCCTCCACTTT. The chain employs TRBV25-1 and TRBJ1-6, with D unresolved. V shed 0 bases and J shed 10 bases, with 7 bases lying between them. Per germline, CDR1 MGHDK and CDR2 SYGVNS. CDR3 length: 13 amino acids.

The J gene is TRBJ2-2, the V gene TRBV7-2, with D hard to call. The CDR3 length is 13 residues. The V gene's germline CDR1 is SGHTA and CDR2 FQGNSA. With 2 bases removed from V and 6 bases from J, the gap between germline ends came to 7 bases. The CDR3 loop is CASSLWGPGELFF. The CDR3, as DNA: TGTGCCAGCAGCTTATGGGGTCCCGGGGAGCTGTTTTTT. Together with reference TRBV7-2 and TRBJ2-2, the CDR3 gives the full variable domain: GAGVSQSPSNKVTEKGKDVELRCDPISGHTALYWYRQSLGQGLEFLIYFQGNSAPDKSGLPSDRFSAERTGGSVSTLTIQRTQQEDSAVYLCASSLWGPGELFFGEGSRLTVL.

The genes are TRBV19 and TRBJ2-1; 8 bases align to TRBD2. The germline V gene encodes CDR1 LNHDA and CDR2 SQIVND (reference sequence). The CDR3 extends over 18 amino acids. V trimming: 1 base; J trimming: 2 bases; junction bases outside the gene matches: 10. As DNA, the CDR3 is TGTGCCAGTAGTATAGGCGGGGGAAGCGGGGGCGCCTACAATGAGCAGTTCTTC. Its translation: CASSIGGGSGGAYNEQFF.

V and J are TRBV29-1 and TRBJ2-7, with D tentatively TRBD1 (6 bases). Germline assignment: CDR1 SQVTM and CDR2 ANQGSEA. Trimming shortened V by 7 bases and J by 5 bases, and 27 bases separated the two germline ends. CDR3 length equals 16 residues. In nucleotides, the CDR3 is TGCAGCGCAGAAGGTCCTTGGGGCAGGGGTATTCACGAGCAGTACTTC. Its translation is CSAEGPWGRGIHEQYF.

The V call is TRBV4-1, the J call TRBJ2-1; 7 positions match TRBD2. Germline loops: CDR1 MGHRA, CDR2 YSYEKL. The J segment lost 1 base and the V segment lost 6 bases, leaving 9 bases of the junction unmatched. There are 16 residues in the CDR3. CDR3 nucleotides: TGCGCCAGCAGTCTCACTCCAGCGGGGTCCTACAATGAGCAGTTCTTC. Translation gives CASSLTPAGSYNEQFF.

This clone was observed once. The J gene is TRBJ2-1, the V gene TRBV28, with 13 nucleotides matching TRBD2. Germline CDR1 is MDHEN and CDR2 is SYDVKM. V was pared by 5 bases and J by 5 bases, with 6 bases of the junction left unmatched. CDR3 size: 16 residues. CDR3 coding DNA: TGTGCCAGCAGTGTAACTAGCGGGGGGGGTCACAATGAGCAGTTCTTC. This gives the protein CASSVTSGGGHNEQFF.

CDR3 in amino acids: CASSLGLSETQPQHF. The CDR3 DNA follows: TGCGCCAGCAGCTTGGGGTTGTCGGAGACTCAGCCCCAGCATTTT. V and J are TRBV4-1 and TRBJ1-5; no clear D gene. CDR1 and CDR2 (germline): MGHRA, YSYEKL. Trimming pared 5 bases from V and 6 bases from J, leaving 17 bases between. The CDR3 extends over 15 amino acids.

This clone was recorded a few times. The chain joins TRBV7-9 to TRBJ1-1, with 7 bases fitting TRBD1. The V gene's germline CDR1 is SEHNR and CDR2 FQNEAQ (reference sequence). This CDR3 contains 16 residues. J lost 1 base, V lost 4 bases, and 9 bases had no gene match. This CDR3 is CASSSRQGRANTEAFF. CDR3 sequence (DNA): TGTGCCAGCAGCTCTCGACAGGGTAGGGCGAACACTGAAGCTTTCTTT.

V and J are TRBV7-8 and TRBJ2-5; the D is unclear. CDR1 SGHVS and CDR2 FQNEAQ come from the germline V gene. This CDR3 has 13 amino acids. V lost 3 bases, J lost 3 bases, and 8 bases lay in between. CDR3 loop: CASSFRREETQYF. The CDR3 DNA reads as TGTGCCAGCAGCTTTCGGAGAGAAGAGACCCAGTACTTC.

The chain recombines TRBV4-3 with TRBJ2-2, with a possible D match to TRBD1 (6 bases). Germline CDR1 and CDR2: LGHNA and YSLEER. CDR3 length equals 16 residues. The V and J ends lost 3 bases and 3 bases respectively, with 14 bases between them. The CDR3 nucleotides read TGCGCCAGCAGCCAGGAACAGGGTGCCCACACCGGGGAGCTGTTTTTT. Its protein is CASSQEQGAHTGELFF.

This chain links TRBV5-1 with TRBJ1-3, with D possibly being TRBD1 (5 bases). The ends were cut back, 3 bases at V and 2 bases at J, with 9 bases in the middle. Germline CDR1 is SGHRS and CDR2 is YFSETQ. CDR3 size: 14 residues. The CDR3 nucleotides are TGCGCCAGCAGCTCCGGGGGGGCTGGAAACACCATATATTTT. This gives the protein CASSSGGAGNTIYF.

Of note for this clone: At one of its ends the junction is not consistent with the germline gene, which may arise from a read error. The gene calls are TRBV7-7 and TRBJ2-7, with 9 bases fitting TRBD2. The germline gives CDR1 SSHAT, CDR2 FNYEAQ (reference sequence). CDR3 length: 13 amino acids. This chain's CDR3 is CASSLAGDHEQYF. The CDR3 DNA sequence: TGTGCTAGCAGCTTAGCGGGGGACCACGAGCAGTACTTC.

V is TRBV27 and J is TRBJ2-3, with TRBD1 as a possible D gene (6 bases). V was cut by 4 bases and J by 8 bases, with 31 bases left in between. This CDR3 spans 19 amino acids. Germline CDR1 reads MNHEY; CDR2 reads SMNVEV (reference sequence). CDR3 coding DNA: TGTGCCAGCAGTTCAGACTTCTCGGTGGGCCAGGGGATGGCGGTTACGCAGTATTTT. The encoded protein is CASSSDFSVGQGMAVTQYF.

The CDR3 here is CASSSRAQHAAFF. The CDR3, as DNA: TGTGCCAGCAGCTCAAGGGCGCAACATGCAGCTTTCTTT. This rearrangement joins TRBV7-2 to TRBJ1-1; D unresolved. Germline V gives CDR1 SGHTA, CDR2 FQGNSA. Trimming left V 4 bases short and J 10 bases short, with 16 bases between. The CDR3 sequence is 13 residues long.